Below are 2 T cell receptor beta chains sequenced from a single sample in a study of T cell responses to AZD1222 COVID-19 vaccine. The data were produced by immunoSEQ multiplex PCR, yet TCRdb's version contains in-frame clones alone and is incomplete. The sample records approximately 98,000 clones, 86% being singletons. The starting material was peripheral blood, obtained on day 0 of AZD1222 vaccination. The receptors derive from an adult in good health.

This sequence joins TRBV29-1 and TRBJ1-2, with D possibly being TRBD1 (5 bases). Germline CDR1 is SQVTM and CDR2 is ANQGSEA. Trimming took 2 bases from V and 3 from J, leaving 7 bases between them. This CDR3 has 12 amino acids. CDR3 sequence reads: CSVEMGDYGYTF. The CDR3 DNA reads TGCAGCGTTGAAATGGGGGACTATGGCTACACCTTC.

The table lists this clone with a count of one. The chain employs TRBV18 and TRBJ2-3; TRBD2 aligns across 14 bases. There are 16 residues in the CDR3. Losses at the gene ends were 6 bases for V and 5 bases for J; bases not matched to a gene: 7. The germline V gene has CDR1 KGHSH and CDR2 LQKENI. In DNA, the CDR3 is TGTGCCAGCTCCCCTCGACTAGCGGGGGGGCAAGATACGCAGTATTTT. Its protein is CASSPRLAGGQDTQYF.